This T cell receptor (beta chain) is drawn from a study of blood T cell repertoires in COVID-19. Study summary: Samples of COVID-19 (acute and convalescent) were obtained from the United States, Italy and Spain.

Per the study methods: Amplified reference gene primers provided the basis for estimating nucleated cell counts. Data came from immunoSEQ multiplex PCR; TCRdb stores just in-frame clones and leaves some out. The V and J calls and clone size come from that table; D and trimming were worked out from the DNA. The sample lists approximately 190,000 clones; roughly 84% were seen once. Researchers sorted participants into cohorts using their self-reported clinical history. Cohort 3 donors counted as recovered after two negative PCRs, clearance, or resolved symptoms. Trimming left V 2 bases short and J 1 base short, with 8 bases between. The CDR3 is made up of 14 amino acids. CDR1 is MNHEY, CDR2 SVGAGI, per germline.

The sequence derives from a middle-aged man who had recovered from COVID-19. The chain combines TRBV6-5 with TRBJ1-2; D is possibly TRBD1 (6 bases). Sequences were obtained from PBMCs or T cells enriched from blood (not recorded which). CDR3: CASSYTDSNYGYTF. The DNA for the CDR3 is TGTGCCAGCAGTTACACGGACAGTAACTATGGCTACACCTTC.